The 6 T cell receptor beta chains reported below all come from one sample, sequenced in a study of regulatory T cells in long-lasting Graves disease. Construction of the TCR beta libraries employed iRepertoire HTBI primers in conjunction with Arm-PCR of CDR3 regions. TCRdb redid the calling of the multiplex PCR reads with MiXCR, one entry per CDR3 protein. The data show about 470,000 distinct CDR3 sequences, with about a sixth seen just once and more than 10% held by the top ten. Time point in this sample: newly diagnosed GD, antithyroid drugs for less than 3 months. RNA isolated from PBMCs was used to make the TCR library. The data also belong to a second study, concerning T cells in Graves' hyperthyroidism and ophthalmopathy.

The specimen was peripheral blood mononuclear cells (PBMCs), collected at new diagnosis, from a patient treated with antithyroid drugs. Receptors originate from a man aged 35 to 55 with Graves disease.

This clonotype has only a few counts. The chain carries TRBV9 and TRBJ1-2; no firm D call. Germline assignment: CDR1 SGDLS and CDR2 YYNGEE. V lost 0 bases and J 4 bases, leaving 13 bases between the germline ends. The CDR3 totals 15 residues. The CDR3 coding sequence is TGTGCCAGCAGCGTAGAGCTTGGAGGGATCTATGGCTACACCTTC. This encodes CASSVELGGIYGYTF.

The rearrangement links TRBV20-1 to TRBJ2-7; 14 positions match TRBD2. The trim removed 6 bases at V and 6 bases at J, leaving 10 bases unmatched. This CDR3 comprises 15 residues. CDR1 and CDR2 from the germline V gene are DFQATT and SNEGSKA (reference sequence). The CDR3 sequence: CSAMGTSGSSREQYF. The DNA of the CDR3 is TGCAGTGCCATGGGGACTAGCGGGAGTTCCCGCGAGCAGTACTTC.

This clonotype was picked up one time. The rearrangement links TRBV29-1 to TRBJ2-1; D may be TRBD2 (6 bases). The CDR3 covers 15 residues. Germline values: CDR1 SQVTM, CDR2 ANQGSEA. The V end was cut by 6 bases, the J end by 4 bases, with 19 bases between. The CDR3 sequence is CSVEQLAVAYNEQFF. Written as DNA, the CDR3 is TGCAGCGTAGAACAACTAGCAGTAGCTTACAATGAGCAGTTCTTC.

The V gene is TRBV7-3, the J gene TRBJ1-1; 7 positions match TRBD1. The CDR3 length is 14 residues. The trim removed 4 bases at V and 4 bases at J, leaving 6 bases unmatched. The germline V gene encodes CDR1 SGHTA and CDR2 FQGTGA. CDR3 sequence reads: CASSSRDRATEAFF. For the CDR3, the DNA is TGTGCCAGCAGCTCTCGGGACAGAGCCACTGAAGCTTTCTTT.

CDR3 sequence (DNA): TGTGCCAGCAGTTCCCTAGGGCTAGCGAAGCGTGAGCAGTTCTTC. Protein product: CASSSLGLAKREQFF. The chain couples TRBV28 to TRBJ2-1; a possible D gene is TRBD2 (6 bases). This CDR3 region has 15 residues. Germline CDR1 and CDR2: MDHEN and SYDVKM. Trimming pared 4 bases from V and 9 bases from J, leaving 19 bases between.

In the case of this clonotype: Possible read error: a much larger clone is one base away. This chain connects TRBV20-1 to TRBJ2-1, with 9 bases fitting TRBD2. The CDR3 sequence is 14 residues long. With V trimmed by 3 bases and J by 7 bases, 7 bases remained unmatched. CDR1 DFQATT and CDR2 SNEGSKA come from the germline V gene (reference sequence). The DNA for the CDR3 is TGCAGTGCTAGGCGGATAGCGGGGGCAAATGAGCAGTTCTTC. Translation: CSARRIAGANEQFF.